One and the same sample provided the 29 T cell receptor beta chains below, sequenced in a study of OX40 agonist ivuxolimab in advanced cancers. Generated by immunoSEQ multiplex PCR, the TCRdb table keeps only in-frame clones and is missing some. Of about 31,000 clones listed, roughly 86% are singletons. The starting material was CD4+ or CD8+ T cells sorted from blood, obtained in a trial of the OX40 agonist ivuxolimab. The receptors stem from an adult with an advanced solid tumor such as melanoma, head and neck, liver or kidney cancer.

The V call is TRBV28, the J call TRBJ1-5; D gene uncertain. V was shortened by 3 bases and J by 5 bases, with 14 bases between the two germline ends. This CDR3 is built from 15 residues. Per germline, CDR1 MDHEN and CDR2 SYDVKM. The chain's CDR3 is CASSFRQNQHQPQHF. DNA of the CDR3: TGTGCCAGCAGTTTTCGGCAAAACCAACATCAGCCCCAGCATTTT.

This chain links TRBV7-2 with TRBJ2-1; 9 bases match TRBD2. The germline CDR1 and CDR2 sequences are SGHTA and FQGNSA. The junction had 4 bases not matched to a gene; V was cut back by 2 bases and J by 5 bases. The CDR3 runs to 15 residues. The CDR3 nucleotides read TGTGCCAGCAGCTTAATCGGCGGGAGGGACAATGAGCAGTTCTTC. Residues: CASSLIGGRDNEQFF.

The rearrangement uses TRBV28 and TRBJ2-3; D ambiguous. Germline CDR1 MDHEN, CDR2 SYDVKM. This CDR3 is 16 amino acids long. V dropped 7 bases and J dropped 2 bases, with 19 bases sitting between them. The DNA for the CDR3 is TGTGCCAGCACCCCCCCTAGTCGGAGAACCACAGATACGCAGTATTTT. It is translated as CASTPPSRRTTDTQYF.

This clone was recorded once. The V gene is TRBV19, the J gene TRBJ2-7; 7 positions agree with TRBD1. The trim removed 4 bases at V and 4 bases at J, leaving 4 bases unmatched. The CDR3 has 13 residues. Germline CDR1 LNHDA, CDR2 SQIVND (reference sequence). The CDR3 bases are TGTGCCAGTAGTAAACAGGGGTTATACGAGCAGTACTTC. Translating gives CASSKQGLYEQYF. The full variable domain, completed using reference TRBV19 and TRBJ2-7, is DGGITQSPKYLFRKEGQNVTLSCEQNLNHDAMYWYRQDPGQGLRLIYYSQIVNDFQKGDIAEGYSVSREKKESFPLTVTSAQKNPTAFYLCASSKQGLYEQYFGPGTRLTVT.

The chain couples TRBV2 to TRBJ1-3; no definite D call. The V gene's germline CDR1 is SNHLY and CDR2 FYNNEI. The V end was cut by 6 bases, the J end by 4 bases, with 16 bases between. CDR3 length: 15 residues. CDR3 in amino acids: CASRAGWGGGNTIYF. The CDR3 coding sequence is TGTGCCAGCAGAGCCGGATGGGGAGGCGGAAACACCATATATTTT.

This sequence joins TRBV5-1 and TRBJ2-7, with unresolved D. Trimming took off 4 bases at V and 1 base at J, with 3 bases between the two ends. Germline CDR1 and CDR2: SGHRS and YFSETQ. The CDR3 contains 11 residues. The CDR3 DNA follows: TGCGCCAGCAGCGAATCCTACGAGCAGTACTTC. As protein: CASSESYEQYF.

The V call is TRBV19, the J call TRBJ2-7; the match to TRBD2 covers 8 bases. CDR1 and CDR2 from the germline V gene are LNHDA and SQIVND (reference sequence). J was trimmed by 1 base and V by 9 bases; bases with no gene match: 17. The CDR3 totals 17 residues. CDR3 sequence reads: CASRPGPILAGSYEQYF. The DNA for the CDR3 is TGTGCCAGCAGACCGGGTCCTATCTTAGCGGGATCCTACGAGCAGTACTTC.

The rearrangement links TRBV19 to TRBJ2-5; D perhaps matches TRBD2 (6 bases). The V and J ends lost 4 bases and 3 bases respectively, with 12 bases between them. The germline V gene has CDR1 LNHDA and CDR2 SQIVND (reference sequence). The CDR3 runs to 14 residues. CDR3 nucleotides: TGTGCCAGTAGTAGGGGGGACCGAGAAGAGACCCAGTACTTC. As protein: CASSRGDREETQYF.

The chain couples TRBV14 to TRBJ2-7, with 9 positions matching TRBD1. J lost 2 bases, V lost 1 base, and 6 bases had no gene match. This CDR3 spans 16 amino acids. Germline values: CDR1 SGHDN, CDR2 FVKESK. CDR3 protein: CASSQGTGVLTYEQYF. DNA of the CDR3: TGTGCCAGCAGCCAAGGGACAGGGGTCTTAACCTACGAGCAGTACTTC.

V is TRBV11-2 and J is TRBJ1-1, with D perhaps matching TRBD1 (6 bases). The CDR3 totals 16 residues. V lost 0 bases, J lost 4 bases, and 15 bases lay in between. Germline-derived CDR1 and CDR2 are SGHAT and FQNNGV. In DNA, the CDR3 is TGTGCCAGCAGCTTAGATAAGGCAGGGGTCGGCACTGAAGCTTTCTTT. This gives the protein CASSLDKAGVGTEAFF.

In this sample, this clone turned up once. The CDR3 DNA follows: TGTGCCAGCAGTTTATGGGGTATTTCCTACGAGCAGTACTTC. Its translation is CASSLWGISYEQYF. The chain couples TRBV28 to TRBJ2-7; D is unresolved. Per germline, CDR1 MDHEN and CDR2 SYDVKM. Trimming took off 0 bases at V and 1 base at J, with 7 bases between the two ends. This CDR3 is 14 amino acids long.

This chain joins TRBV6-1 and TRBJ1-1, with D tentatively TRBD1 (6 bases). The V end lost 6 bases, the J end lost 4 bases, and 9 bases lay between the germline ends. This CDR3 has 12 residues. CDR1 and CDR2 (germline): MNHNS, SASEGT. CDR3 in amino acids: CASRRDTTEAFF. The DNA of the CDR3 is TGTGCCAGCAGACGGGACACCACTGAAGCTTTCTTT.

In regard to this clone: Germline is not matched at one junction end, which may reflect a read error. The chain recombines TRBV4-2 with TRBJ2-3; D remains unclear. The germline CDR1 and CDR2 sequences are LGHNA and YNFKEQ. The CDR3 covers 12 residues. CDR3 bases: TGTGCCGGCAGCAAAGACGACGGAGCGCAGTATTTT. The encoded protein is CAGSKDDGAQYF.

The gene calls are TRBV28 and TRBJ1-4; 8 bases map to TRBD1. The CDR3 runs 17 residues. V was clipped by 4 bases and J by 3 bases; unmatched bases: 10. Germline CDR1 and CDR2: MDHEN and SYDVKM. For the CDR3, the DNA is TGTGCCAGCAGTTCTTCACACCAGGGGGCGGCTAATGAAAAACTGTTTTTT. Translation gives CASSSSHQGAANEKLFF.

The gene calls are TRBV28 and TRBJ2-1; the match to TRBD2 covers 9 bases. Germline-derived CDR1 and CDR2 are MDHEN and SYDVKM. The CDR3 runs to 14 residues. V shed 2 bases, J shed 10 bases, and the junction held 6 bases outside the gene matches. The CDR3 here is CASSLGLAGREQFF. In DNA form, the CDR3 reads TGTGCCAGCAGTTTAGGGCTAGCGGGACGGGAGCAGTTCTTC.

V gene TRBV7-6 combines with J gene TRBJ2-2; D unresolved. Germline V gene lookup returns CDR1 SGHVS and CDR2 FNYEAQ. V was pared by 2 bases and J by 7 bases, with 5 bases between. The CDR3 sequence is 12 residues long. The CDR3 is CASSLWGGELFF. CDR3 sequence (DNA): TGTGCCAGCAGCTTATGGGGCGGGGAGCTGTTTTTT.

CDR3 sequence: CASSLGTGPNQPQHF. The CDR3 DNA follows: TGTGCCAGCAGCTTAGGGACAGGGCCTAATCAGCCCCAGCATTTT. This chain connects TRBV7-6 to TRBJ1-5; 8 bases agree with TRBD1. The length of the CDR3 is 15 residues. V trimming: 1 base; J trimming: 4 bases; junction bases outside the gene matches: 3. CDR1 and CDR2 from the germline V gene are SGHVS and FNYEAQ.

About this clone: An end of the junction differs from the germline gene, which may be a read error. This chain links TRBV5-1 with TRBJ1-1; D uncertain. Germline V CDR1 and CDR2: SGHRS, YFSETQ. CDR3 length: 13 amino acids. The CDR3 DNA follows: TGCGCCAGCAGCTTGGCCCCGAACGCTGAAGCTTTCTTT. This encodes CASSLAPNAEAFF.

The sample holds one count of this clone. The chain uses TRBV9 and TRBJ1-2, with D hard to call. V dropped 0 bases and J dropped 0 bases, with 12 bases sitting between them. Germline lookup yields CDR1 SGDLS and CDR2 YYNGEE. This CDR3 has 16 amino acids. The CDR3 spells CASSVASYPPNYGYTF. For the CDR3, the DNA is TGTGCCAGCAGCGTAGCGTCTTATCCACCTAACTATGGCTACACCTTC.

This clone was recorded a few times. The same CDR3 can be traced to other DNA sequences in this sample. The chain joins TRBV29-1 to TRBJ2-1; D call uncertain. The V and J ends lost 1 base and 0 bases respectively, with 10 bases between them. Germline V gene lookup returns CDR1 SQVTM and CDR2 ANQGSEA. CDR3 size: 15 residues. CDR3 amino acids: CSVEGTQSSYNEQFF. The CDR3 DNA is TGCAGCGTTGAAGGAACTCAAAGCTCCTACAATGAGCAGTTCTTC.

The V gene is TRBV11-2, the J gene TRBJ2-3; 12 bases line up with TRBD2. The germline CDR1 and CDR2 sequences are SGHAT and FQNNGV. After removal of 5 bases from V and 1 base from J, the junction contained 7 bases not matched to a gene. The CDR3 length is 17 residues. The CDR3: CASSMGLAGWGTDTQYF. The CDR3 coding sequence is TGTGCCAGCAGCATGGGACTAGCGGGTTGGGGCACAGATACGCAGTATTTT.

The rearrangement links TRBV5-1 to TRBJ2-3, with a weak D call TRBD1 (5 bases). Germline CDR1 and CDR2: SGHRS and YFSETQ. Trimming removed 0 bases at V and 2 bases at J, with 10 bases between. The CDR3 spans 15 residues. The CDR3 bases are TGCGCCAGCAGCTTGGCAGACAGTACCACAGATACGCAGTATTTT. The encoded protein is CASSLADSTTDTQYF.

The V gene is TRBV5-1, the J gene TRBJ1-1; no firm D call. Germline values: CDR1 SGHRS, CDR2 YFSETQ. The CDR3 is 13 amino acids. Trimming stripped 5 bases from V and 0 bases from J, with 8 bases between. For the CDR3, the DNA is TGCGCCAGCAGTTATGAGGTGAACACTGAAGCTTTCTTT. Protein: CASSYEVNTEAFF.

V is TRBV5-1 and J is TRBJ2-2, with a possible D match to TRBD2 (6 bases). Trimming took 4 bases from V and 4 from J, leaving 11 bases between them. Germline V lookup: CDR1 SGHRS, CDR2 YFSETQ. The CDR3 is made up of 14 amino acids. The CDR3 reads CASSPTRSTGELFF. The CDR3 nucleotides are TGCGCCAGCAGCCCGACTAGGTCCACCGGGGAGCTGTTTTTT.

The chain has TRBV7-6 and TRBJ1-5; 8 nucleotides agree with TRBD1. This CDR3 has 13 amino acids. Germline V gene data show CDR1 as SGHVS and CDR2 as FNYEAQ. V gave up 4 bases and J gave up 7 bases; unmatched junction bases: 3. CDR3 nucleotide sequence: TGTGCCAGCAGCTCTCAGGGGGCCCAGCCCCAGCATTTT. Translating it yields CASSSQGAQPQHF.

V usage is TRBV28 and J usage is TRBJ2-6, with unresolved D. Trimming stripped 3 bases from V and 0 bases from J, with 3 bases between. The CDR3 is made up of 14 amino acids. Germline assignment: CDR1 MDHEN and CDR2 SYDVKM. The CDR3 DNA reads TGTGCCAGCAGTTTGAGCTCTGGGGCCAACGTCCTGACTTTC. It codes for CASSLSSGANVLTF. Full variable domain (missing parts from reference TRBV28 and TRBJ2-6): DVKVTQSSRYLVKRTGEKVFLECVQDMDHENMFWYRQDPGLGLRLIYFSYDVKMKEKGDIPEGYSVSREKKERFSLILESASTNQTSMYLCASSLSSGANVLTFGAGSRLTVL.

The genes are TRBV5-1 and TRBJ1-6; D gene ambiguous. This CDR3 is 14 amino acids long. The ends were cut back, 5 bases at V and 2 bases at J, with 8 bases in the middle. The germline gives CDR1 SGHRS, CDR2 YFSETQ. The CDR3 loop reads CASRPGAYNSPLHF. The CDR3 nucleotides are TGCGCCAGCAGACCCGGGGCCTATAATTCACCCCTCCACTTT. The variable domain in full, completed from reference TRBV5-1 and TRBJ1-6, reads KAGVTQTPRYLIKTRGQQVTLSCSPISGHRSVSWYQQTPGQGLQFLFEYFSETQRNKGNFPGRFSGRQFSNSRSEMNVSTLELGDSALYLCASRPGAYNSPLHFGNGTRLTVT.

This clone has only a few counts. J is TRBJ2-3 and V is TRBV11-2; 7 nucleotides line up with TRBD2. V shed 5 bases and J 1 base; nucleotides not matched to a gene: 9. Germline CDR1 is SGHAT and CDR2 is FQNNGV. The CDR3 sequence is 16 residues long. The CDR3 loop is CASSPPVGGGTDTQYF. CDR3 sequence (DNA): TGTGCCAGCAGCCCCCCGGTGGGGGGGGGCACAGATACGCAGTATTTT. Looking up the rest from reference TRBV11-2 and TRBJ2-3 gives the full variable domain: EAGVAQSPRYKIIEKRQSVAFWCNPISGHATLYWYQQILGQGPKLLIQFQNNGVVDDSQLPKDRFSAERLKGVDSTLKIQPAKLEDSAVYLCASSPPVGGGTDTQYFGPGTRLTVL.

The rearrangement uses TRBV28 and TRBJ2-7; 12 bases map to TRBD2. V lost 2 bases and J lost 7; bases outside the gene matches: 9. In germline, CDR1 is MDHEN, CDR2 SYDVKM. The CDR3 sequence is 16 residues long. The CDR3 sequence is CASSLLTSGRTGEQYF. CDR3 nucleotides: TGTGCCAGCAGTTTACTGACTAGCGGGAGAACGGGAGAGCAGTACTTC. The entire variable domain, with the rest obtained from reference TRBV28 and TRBJ2-7, is as follows: DVKVTQSSRYLVKRTGEKVFLECVQDMDHENMFWYRQDPGLGLRLIYFSYDVKMKEKGDIPEGYSVSREKKERFSLILESASTNQTSMYLCASSLLTSGRTGEQYFGPGTRLTVT.